This TCR beta chain was sequenced during a study of shared clonotypes between healthy human individuals. The CDR3 runs to 15 residues. J was trimmed by 6 bases and V by 1 base; bases with no gene match: 3. Germline V gene sequence: CDR1 SGHTA, CDR2 FQGNSA. The study, taken as a whole, reports: The expectation was that sequencing depth would affect clonotype sharing among donors. Naive CD4 clonotypes were shared across several donors at about 5%.

Details on this clone: Its antigen is unidentified.

Sequencing used immunoSEQ multiplex PCR; TCRdb keeps in-frame clones, though not all of them. The sample shows 2 million to 3 million clones, under 95% of them seen only once. This TCR was recovered from a young man in good health. Some clones in this sample may be carry-over from other donors' samples. Specimen: naive CD4+ T cells from PBMCs. As for subset: CD45RA+ positively selected. The chain joins TRBV7-2 to TRBJ1-4, with 9 bases identical to TRBD1. The CDR3 loop is CASSLDGTGYEKLFF. The CDR3 DNA sequence: TGTGCCAGCAGCTTAGACGGGACAGGGTATGAAAAACTGTTTTTT.